This TCR beta chain comes out of a study of blood T cell repertoires in COVID-19. Only in-frame clones appear in the TCRdb table, and some are missing; sequencing was by immunoSEQ multiplex PCR. The repertoire has roughly 250,000 clones, more than 75% of them found once; the top ten carry about 0.93%. Trimming stripped 5 bases from V and 3 bases from J, with 13 bases between. This CDR3 has 14 residues. CDR1 and CDR2 from the germline V gene are MNHEY and SVGAGI. This receptor was obtained from a man aged 35-49 years with acute or convalescent COVID-19. Specimen: peripheral blood. The chain recombines TRBV6-5 with TRBJ1-2, with D possibly TRBD1 on 6 matching bases. The CDR3 here is CASSIKGGDYGYTF. The CDR3 DNA sequence: TGTGCCAGCAGTATAAAAGGGGGTGACTATGGCTACACCTTC.